A selection of T cell receptor beta chains follows, all from one sample in a study of OX40 agonist ivuxolimab in advanced cancers. Assay used: immunoSEQ multiplex PCR; TCRdb lists only in-frame clones, some missing. The repertoire holds tens of thousands of clones, with approximately 90% as singletons. The source material was CD4+ or CD8+ T cells sorted from blood, sampled in a trial of the OX40 agonist ivuxolimab. These receptors came from an adult with an advanced solid tumor such as melanoma, head and neck, liver or kidney cancer. The CDR3 runs from the conserved cysteine through the conserved F or W. The order of the fields is J gene, D gene, clone size, V gene, CDR3 DNA, CDR3 protein. A D gene is named only where the DNA matches it firmly. Clone size, where shown, is once, few, many, or a class for clones that have expanded.

j_call: TRBJ2-3
d_call: TRBD2
clone_size: once
v_call: TRBV7-9
cdr3_nt: TGTGCCAGCAGCCCGACTAGCGGATTCACAGATACGCAGTATTTT
cdr3_aa: CASSPTSGFTDTQYF

j_call: TRBJ1-1
d_call: NA
clone_size: NA
v_call: TRBV18
cdr3_nt: TGTGCCAGCTCACCAGTCAGGGATAACACTGAAGCTTTCTTT
cdr3_aa: CASSPVRDNTEAFF

j_call: TRBJ2-1
d_call: TRBD2
clone_size: NA
v_call: TRBV7-2
cdr3_nt: TGTGCCAGCAGCTCGGGACTAGCGGGTAGCGAGCAGTTCTTC
cdr3_aa: CASSSGLAGSEQFF

j_call: TRBJ1-1
d_call: NA
clone_size: NA
v_call: TRBV18
cdr3_nt: TGTGCCAGCTCACCTTACGCAGGGTTCACTGAAGCTTTCTTT
cdr3_aa: CASSPYAGFTEAFF

j_call: TRBJ2-3
d_call: NA
clone_size: NA
v_call: TRBV6-5
cdr3_nt: TGTGCCATACGTACCTTCATGTGGGGGTCAGATACGCAGTATTTT
cdr3_aa: CAIRTFMWGSDTQYF

j_call: TRBJ1-5
d_call: NA
clone_size: NA
v_call: TRBV19
cdr3_nt: TGTGCCAGTAGCCAGGGGAGCCAGCCCCAGCATTTT
cdr3_aa: CASSQGSQPQHF

j_call: TRBJ1-2
d_call: NA
clone_size: NA
v_call: TRBV29-1
cdr3_nt: TGCAGCGTTGTTGGGATTACCGGCTACACCTTC
cdr3_aa: CSVVGITGYTF

j_call: TRBJ2-5
d_call: TRBD2
clone_size: NA
v_call: TRBV5-1
cdr3_nt: TGCGCCAGCAGCCCCACTTTAGCGGGAGGCGAGACCCAGTACTTC
cdr3_aa: CASSPTLAGGETQYF

j_call: TRBJ2-7
d_call: NA
clone_size: once
v_call: TRBV5-1
cdr3_nt: TGCGCCAGCAGCCCGAACACAGGGCCCTACGAGCAGTACTTC
cdr3_aa: CASSPNTGPYEQYF

j_call: TRBJ2-5
d_call: NA
clone_size: few
v_call: TRBV2
cdr3_nt: TGTGCCAGCCAGCCGGGGGTAGGGCAAGAGACCCAGTACTTC
cdr3_aa: CASQPGVGQETQYF

j_call: TRBJ1-4
d_call: TRBD1
clone_size: NA
v_call: TRBV5-1
cdr3_nt: TGCGCCAGCAGCACCCGGGACAGTCCTGAAAAACTGTTTTTT
cdr3_aa: CASSTRDSPEKLFF

j_call: TRBJ2-7
d_call: TRBD1
clone_size: NA
v_call: TRBV7-7
cdr3_nt: TGTGCTAGCAGCTCGGACAGGGGCTCCTACGAGCAGTACTTC
cdr3_aa: CASSSDRGSYEQYF

j_call: TRBJ2-5
d_call: TRBD1
clone_size: NA
v_call: TRBV7-9
cdr3_nt: TGTGCCAGCAGCGCCCTCCCGTCCGGGACAGCCGTAGAGACCCAGTACTTC
cdr3_aa: CASSALPSGTAVETQYF